There are a few counts of the clone carrying this T cell receptor (beta chain). Its antigen is unidentified. The second PCR ran roughly 7 to 12 cycles with a sample-barcoded 5' primer and J-beta primers. All cDNA molecules were each tagged by a template-switch adaptor with 12 random nucleotides. TCRdb redid the calling of the 5' RACE reads with MiXCR, one entry per CDR3 protein. The sample carries 1.4 million or so distinct CDR3 sequences, roughly two fifths recorded once. The source of the sample is a study of blood T cells in healthy people across ages. Findings and caveats of the study: Across samples, TCR beta diversity tracked strongly with naive T cell percentage. Roughly linear age-related decline in beta diversity appeared, significant by age around 42.

Trimming cost V 5 bases and J 4 bases, with 8 bases left between them. This CDR3 contains 11 residues. Per germline, CDR1 DFQATT and CDR2 SNEGSKA (reference sequence). The sequence derives from a woman aged 18-30 years in good health. The sample was blood. This chain connects TRBV20-1 to TRBJ2-5; tentative D call: TRBD2 (5 bases). CDR3 in amino acids: CSAPRGETQYF. CDR3 coding DNA: TGCAGTGCTCCCCGGGGAGAGACCCAGTACTTC.